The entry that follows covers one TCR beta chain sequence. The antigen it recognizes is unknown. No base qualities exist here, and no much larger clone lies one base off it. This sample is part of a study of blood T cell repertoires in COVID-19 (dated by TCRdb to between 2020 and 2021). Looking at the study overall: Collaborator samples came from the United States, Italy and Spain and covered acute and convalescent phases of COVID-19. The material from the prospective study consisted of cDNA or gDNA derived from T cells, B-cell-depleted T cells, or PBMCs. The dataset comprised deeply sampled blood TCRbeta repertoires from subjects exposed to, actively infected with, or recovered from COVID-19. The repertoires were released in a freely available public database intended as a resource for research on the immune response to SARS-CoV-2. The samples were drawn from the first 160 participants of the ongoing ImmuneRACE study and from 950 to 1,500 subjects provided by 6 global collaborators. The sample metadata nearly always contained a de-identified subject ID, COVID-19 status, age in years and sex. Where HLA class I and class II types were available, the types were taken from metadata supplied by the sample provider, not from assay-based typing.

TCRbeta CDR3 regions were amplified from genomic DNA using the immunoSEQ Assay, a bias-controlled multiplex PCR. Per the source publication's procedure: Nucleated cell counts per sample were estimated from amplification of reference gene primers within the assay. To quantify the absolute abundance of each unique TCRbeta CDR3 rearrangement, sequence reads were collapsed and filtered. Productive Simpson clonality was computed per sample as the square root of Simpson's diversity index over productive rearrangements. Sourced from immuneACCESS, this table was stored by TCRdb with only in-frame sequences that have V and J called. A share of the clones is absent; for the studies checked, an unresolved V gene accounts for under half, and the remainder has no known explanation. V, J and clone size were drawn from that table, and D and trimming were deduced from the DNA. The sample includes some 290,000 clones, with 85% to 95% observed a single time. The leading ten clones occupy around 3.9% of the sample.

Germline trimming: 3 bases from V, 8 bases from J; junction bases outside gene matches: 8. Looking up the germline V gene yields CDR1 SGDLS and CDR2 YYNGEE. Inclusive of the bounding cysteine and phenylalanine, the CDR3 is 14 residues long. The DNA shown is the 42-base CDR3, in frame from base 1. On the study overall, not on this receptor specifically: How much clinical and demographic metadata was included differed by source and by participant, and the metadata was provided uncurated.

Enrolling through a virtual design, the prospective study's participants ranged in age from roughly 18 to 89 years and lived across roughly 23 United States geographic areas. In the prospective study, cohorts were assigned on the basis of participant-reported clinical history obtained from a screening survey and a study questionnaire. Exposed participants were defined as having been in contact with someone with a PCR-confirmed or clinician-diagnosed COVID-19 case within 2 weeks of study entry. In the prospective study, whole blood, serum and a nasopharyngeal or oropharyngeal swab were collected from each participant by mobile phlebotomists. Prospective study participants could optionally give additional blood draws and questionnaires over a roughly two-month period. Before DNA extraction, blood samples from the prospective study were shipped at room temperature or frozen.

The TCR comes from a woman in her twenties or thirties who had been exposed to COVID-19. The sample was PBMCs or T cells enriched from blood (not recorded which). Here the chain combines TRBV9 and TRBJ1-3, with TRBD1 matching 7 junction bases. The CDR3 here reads CASSADRVGYTIYF. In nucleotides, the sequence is TGTGCCAGCAGCGCCGACAGGGTGGGGTACACCATATATTTT.